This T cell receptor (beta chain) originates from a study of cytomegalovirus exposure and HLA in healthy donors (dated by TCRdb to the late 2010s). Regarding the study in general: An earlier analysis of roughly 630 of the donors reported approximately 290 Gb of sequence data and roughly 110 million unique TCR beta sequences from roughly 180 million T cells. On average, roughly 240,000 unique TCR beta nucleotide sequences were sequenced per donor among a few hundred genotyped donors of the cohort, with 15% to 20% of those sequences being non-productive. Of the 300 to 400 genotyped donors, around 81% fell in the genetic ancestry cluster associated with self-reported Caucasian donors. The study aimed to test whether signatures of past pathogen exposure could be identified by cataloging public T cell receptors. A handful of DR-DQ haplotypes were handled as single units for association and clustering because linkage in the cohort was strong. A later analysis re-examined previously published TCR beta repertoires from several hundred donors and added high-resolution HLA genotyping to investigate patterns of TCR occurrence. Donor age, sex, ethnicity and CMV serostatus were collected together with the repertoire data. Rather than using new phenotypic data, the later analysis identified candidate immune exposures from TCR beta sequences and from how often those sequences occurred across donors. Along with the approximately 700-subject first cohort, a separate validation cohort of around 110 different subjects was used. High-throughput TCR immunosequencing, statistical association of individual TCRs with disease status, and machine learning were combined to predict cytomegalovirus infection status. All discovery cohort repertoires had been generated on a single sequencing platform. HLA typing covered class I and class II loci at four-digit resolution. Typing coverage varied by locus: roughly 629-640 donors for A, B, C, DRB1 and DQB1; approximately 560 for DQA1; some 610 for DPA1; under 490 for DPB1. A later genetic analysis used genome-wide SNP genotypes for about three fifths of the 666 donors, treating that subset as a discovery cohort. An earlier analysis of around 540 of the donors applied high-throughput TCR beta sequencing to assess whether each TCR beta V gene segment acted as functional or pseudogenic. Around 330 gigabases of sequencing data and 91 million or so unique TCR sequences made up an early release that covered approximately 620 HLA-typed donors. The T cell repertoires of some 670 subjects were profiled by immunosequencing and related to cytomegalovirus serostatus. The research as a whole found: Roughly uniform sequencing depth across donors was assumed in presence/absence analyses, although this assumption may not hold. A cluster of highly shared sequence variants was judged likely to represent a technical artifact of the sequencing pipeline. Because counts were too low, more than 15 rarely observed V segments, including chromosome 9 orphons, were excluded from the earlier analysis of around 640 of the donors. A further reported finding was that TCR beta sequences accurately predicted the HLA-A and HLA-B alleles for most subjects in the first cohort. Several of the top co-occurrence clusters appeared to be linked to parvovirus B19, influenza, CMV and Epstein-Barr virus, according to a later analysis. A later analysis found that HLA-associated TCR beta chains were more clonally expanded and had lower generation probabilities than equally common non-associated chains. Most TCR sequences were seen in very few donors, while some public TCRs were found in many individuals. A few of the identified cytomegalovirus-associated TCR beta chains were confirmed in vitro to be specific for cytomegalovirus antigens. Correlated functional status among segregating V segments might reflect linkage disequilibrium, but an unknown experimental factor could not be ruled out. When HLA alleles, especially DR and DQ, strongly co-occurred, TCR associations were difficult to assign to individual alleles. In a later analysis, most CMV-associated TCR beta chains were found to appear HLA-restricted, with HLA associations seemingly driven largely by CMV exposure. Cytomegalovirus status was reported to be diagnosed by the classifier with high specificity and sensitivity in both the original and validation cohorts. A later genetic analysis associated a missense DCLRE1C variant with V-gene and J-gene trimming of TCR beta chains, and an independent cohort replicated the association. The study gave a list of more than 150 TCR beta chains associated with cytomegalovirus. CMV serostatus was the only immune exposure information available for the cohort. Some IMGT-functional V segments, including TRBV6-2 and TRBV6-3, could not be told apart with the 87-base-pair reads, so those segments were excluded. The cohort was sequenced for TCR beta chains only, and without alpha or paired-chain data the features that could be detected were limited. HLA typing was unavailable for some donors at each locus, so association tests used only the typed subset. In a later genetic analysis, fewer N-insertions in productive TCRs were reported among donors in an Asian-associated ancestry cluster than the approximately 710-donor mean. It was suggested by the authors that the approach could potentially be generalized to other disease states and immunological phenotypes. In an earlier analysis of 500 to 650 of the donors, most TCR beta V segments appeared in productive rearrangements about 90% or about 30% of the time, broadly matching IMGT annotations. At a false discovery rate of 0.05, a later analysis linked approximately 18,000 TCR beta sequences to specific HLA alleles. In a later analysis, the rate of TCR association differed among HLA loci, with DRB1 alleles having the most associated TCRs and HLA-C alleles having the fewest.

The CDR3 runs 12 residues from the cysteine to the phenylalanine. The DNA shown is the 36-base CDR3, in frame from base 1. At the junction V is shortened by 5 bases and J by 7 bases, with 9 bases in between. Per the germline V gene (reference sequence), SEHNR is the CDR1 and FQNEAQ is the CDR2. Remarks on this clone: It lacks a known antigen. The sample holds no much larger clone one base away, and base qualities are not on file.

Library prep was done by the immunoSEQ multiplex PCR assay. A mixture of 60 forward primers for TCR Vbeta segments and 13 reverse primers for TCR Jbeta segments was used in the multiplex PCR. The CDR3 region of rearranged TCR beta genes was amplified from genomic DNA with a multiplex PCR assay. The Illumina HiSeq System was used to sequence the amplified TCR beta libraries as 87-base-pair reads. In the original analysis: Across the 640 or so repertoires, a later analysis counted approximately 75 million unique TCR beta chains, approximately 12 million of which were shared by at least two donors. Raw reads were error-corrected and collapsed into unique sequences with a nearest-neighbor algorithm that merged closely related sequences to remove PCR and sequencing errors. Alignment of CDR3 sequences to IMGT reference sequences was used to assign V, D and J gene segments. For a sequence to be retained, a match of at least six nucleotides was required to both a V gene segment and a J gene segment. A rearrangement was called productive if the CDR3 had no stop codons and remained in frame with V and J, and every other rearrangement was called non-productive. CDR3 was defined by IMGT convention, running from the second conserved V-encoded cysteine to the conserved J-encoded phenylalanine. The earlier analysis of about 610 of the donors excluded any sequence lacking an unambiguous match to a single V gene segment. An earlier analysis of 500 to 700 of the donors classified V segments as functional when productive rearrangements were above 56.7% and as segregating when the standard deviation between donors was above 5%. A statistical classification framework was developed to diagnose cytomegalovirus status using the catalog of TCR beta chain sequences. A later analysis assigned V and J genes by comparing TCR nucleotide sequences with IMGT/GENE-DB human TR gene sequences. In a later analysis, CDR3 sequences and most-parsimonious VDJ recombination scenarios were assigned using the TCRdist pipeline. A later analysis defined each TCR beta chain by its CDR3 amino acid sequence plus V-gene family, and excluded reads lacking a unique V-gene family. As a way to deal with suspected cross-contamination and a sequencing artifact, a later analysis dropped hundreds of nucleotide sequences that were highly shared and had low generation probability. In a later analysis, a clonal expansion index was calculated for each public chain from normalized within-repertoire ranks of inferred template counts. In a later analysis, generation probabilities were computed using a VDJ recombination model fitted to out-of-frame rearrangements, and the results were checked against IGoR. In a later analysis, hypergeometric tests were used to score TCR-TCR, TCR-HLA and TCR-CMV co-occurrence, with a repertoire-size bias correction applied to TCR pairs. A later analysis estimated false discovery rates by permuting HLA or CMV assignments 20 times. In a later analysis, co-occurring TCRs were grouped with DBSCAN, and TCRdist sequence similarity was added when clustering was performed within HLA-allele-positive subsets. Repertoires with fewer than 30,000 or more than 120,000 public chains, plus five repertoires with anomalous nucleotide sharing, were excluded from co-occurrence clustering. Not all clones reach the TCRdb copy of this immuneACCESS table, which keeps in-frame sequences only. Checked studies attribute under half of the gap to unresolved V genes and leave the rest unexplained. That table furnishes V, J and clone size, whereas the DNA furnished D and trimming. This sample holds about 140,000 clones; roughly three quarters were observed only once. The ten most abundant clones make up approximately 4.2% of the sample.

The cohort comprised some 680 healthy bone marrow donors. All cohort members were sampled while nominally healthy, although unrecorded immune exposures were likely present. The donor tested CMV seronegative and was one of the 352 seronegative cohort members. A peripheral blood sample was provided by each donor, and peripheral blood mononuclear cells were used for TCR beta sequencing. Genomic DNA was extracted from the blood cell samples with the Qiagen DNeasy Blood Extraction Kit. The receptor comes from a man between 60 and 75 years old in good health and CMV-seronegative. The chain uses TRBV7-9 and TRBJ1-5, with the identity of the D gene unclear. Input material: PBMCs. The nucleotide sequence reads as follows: TGTGCCAGCAGCGGCGGAGGACAGCCCCAGCATTTT. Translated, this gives CASSGGGQPQHF.